These T cell receptor beta chains were read from a single sample in a study of shared clonotypes between healthy human individuals. The protocol was immunoSEQ multiplex PCR, while the TCRdb copy is restricted to in-frame clones and leaves out a portion. Here the sample spans under 1,100,000 clones, about 80% being singletons. Material: memory CD4+ T cells from PBMCs. The source of these receptors is a man between 18 and 29 years old in good health. Some clones in this sample may be carry-over from other donors' samples. The CDR3 runs from the conserved cysteine through the conserved F or W. The D gene is left open where the match is weak. Clone size is given for some rows only: seen once, a few or many times, or a class if the clone is expanded.

CDR3 length: 13
J gene: TRBJ1-1
D gene: .
clone size: .
V gene: TRBV28
CDR3 protein: CASTLGAVAGAFF
CDR3 DNA: TGTGCCAGCACCCTTGGGGCGGTTGCGGGAGCTTTCTTT

CDR3 length: 15
J gene: TRBJ2-1
D gene: TRBD2
clone size: .
V gene: TRBV9
CDR3 protein: CASSPASGYYNEQFF
CDR3 DNA: TGTGCCAGCAGCCCGGCTAGCGGTTATTACAATGAGCAGTTCTTC

CDR3 length: 16
J gene: TRBJ2-3
D gene: .
clone size: once
V gene: TRBV4-1
CDR3 protein: CASSQAALAHTDTQYF
CDR3 DNA: TGCGCCAGCAGCCAAGCAGCCCTAGCGCACACAGATACGCAGTATTTT

CDR3 length: 18
J gene: TRBJ2-6
D gene: TRBD2
clone size: .
V gene: TRBV27
CDR3 protein: CASSRLAGGPSGANVLTF
CDR3 DNA: TGTGCCAGCAGTCGACTAGCGGGAGGGCCCTCTGGGGCCAACGTCCTGACTTTC

CDR3 length: 16
J gene: TRBJ2-1
D gene: TRBD2
clone size: .
V gene: TRBV29-1
CDR3 protein: CSVGELAGPPYNEQFF
CDR3 DNA: TGCAGCGTTGGGGAACTAGCGGGGCCCCCCTACAATGAGCAGTTCTTC

CDR3 length: 16
J gene: TRBJ2-7
D gene: TRBD1
clone size: .
V gene: TRBV19
CDR3 protein: CASSIRGQGSSYEQYF
CDR3 DNA: TGTGCCAGTAGTATTAGGGGACAGGGGAGCTCCTACGAGCAGTACTTC

CDR3 length: 15
J gene: TRBJ2-5
D gene: .
clone size: once
V gene: TRBV6-6
CDR3 protein: CASSYSHPWQETQYF
CDR3 DNA: TGTGCCAGCAGTTACTCGCACCCCTGGCAAGAGACCCAGTACTTC

CDR3 length: 15
J gene: TRBJ2-3
D gene: .
clone size: .
V gene: TRBV9
CDR3 protein: CASSPGTWRTDTQYF
CDR3 DNA: TGTGCCAGCAGCCCTGGGACTTGGCGCACAGATACGCAGTATTTT

CDR3 length: 14
J gene: TRBJ2-7
D gene: .
clone size: .
V gene: TRBV11-2
CDR3 protein: CASSLGIRVYEQYF
CDR3 DNA: TGTGCCAGCAGCTTAGGGATCAGGGTCTACGAGCAGTACTTC

CDR3 length: 15
J gene: TRBJ2-3
D gene: TRBD2
clone size: .
V gene: TRBV9
CDR3 protein: CASSPGLEPTDTQYF
CDR3 DNA: TGTGCCAGCAGCCCGGGACTAGAACCCACAGATACGCAGTATTTT

CDR3 length: 16
J gene: TRBJ2-5
D gene: .
clone size: once
V gene: TRBV7-2
CDR3 protein: CASSLSRGSGMETQYF
CDR3 DNA: TGTGCCAGCAGCTTATCCCGGGGGTCGGGAATGGAGACCCAGTACTTC

CDR3 length: 14
J gene: TRBJ2-7
D gene: .
clone size: once
V gene: TRBV28
CDR3 protein: CASRVGTNSYEQYF
CDR3 DNA: TGTGCCAGCAGAGTCGGGACCAACTCCTACGAGCAGTACTTC

CDR3 length: 14
J gene: TRBJ1-1
D gene: .
clone size: .
V gene: TRBV11-2
CDR3 protein: CASSLMVGNTEAFF
CDR3 DNA: TGTGCCAGCAGCTTAATGGTGGGGAACACTGAAGCTTTCTTT

CDR3 length: 15
J gene: TRBJ1-4
D gene: .
clone size: .
V gene: TRBV14
CDR3 protein: CASSRRLETNEKLFF
CDR3 DNA: TGTGCCAGCAGCCGCCGGCTGGAAACTAATGAAAAACTGTTTTTT

CDR3 length: 14
J gene: TRBJ2-6
D gene: .
clone size: .
V gene: TRBV6-5
CDR3 protein: CASSSGYGANVLTF
CDR3 DNA: TGTGCCAGCAGCTCAGGGTATGGGGCCAACGTCCTGACTTTC

CDR3 length: 17
J gene: TRBJ2-1
D gene: .
clone size: .
V gene: TRBV11-3
CDR3 protein: CASSLGLDRAGYNEQFF
CDR3 DNA: TGTGCCAGCAGCTTGGGGTTGGACCGAGCCGGCTACAATGAGCAGTTCTTC

CDR3 length: 14
J gene: TRBJ2-7
D gene: TRBD1
clone size: .
V gene: TRBV6-6
CDR3 protein: CASRNPAGGDEQYF
CDR3 DNA: TGTGCCAGCAGAAACCCGGCAGGGGGCGACGAGCAGTACTTC

CDR3 length: 15
J gene: TRBJ2-7
D gene: .
clone size: .
V gene: TRBV6-5
CDR3 protein: CASSRTGSESYEQYF
CDR3 DNA: TGTGCCAGCAGTCGCACAGGGTCCGAATCCTACGAGCAGTACTTC

CDR3 length: 14
J gene: TRBJ2-1
D gene: .
clone size: .
V gene: TRBV2
CDR3 protein: CASNREISYNEQFF
CDR3 DNA: TGTGCCAGCAATCGCGAAATCTCCTACAATGAGCAGTTCTTC

CDR3 length: 11
J gene: TRBJ1-1
D gene: .
clone size: many
V gene: TRBV20-1
CDR3 protein: CSALRRDEAFF
CDR3 DNA: TGCAGTGCTCTCCGAAGGGATGAAGCTTTCTTT

CDR3 length: 18
J gene: TRBJ2-7
D gene: TRBD2
clone size: .
V gene: TRBV7-6
CDR3 protein: CASSLAASGGVSSYEQYF
CDR3 DNA: TGTGCCAGCAGCTTAGCAGCCTCGGGGGGGGTGAGCTCCTACGAGCAGTACTTC

CDR3 length: 13
J gene: TRBJ2-7
D gene: .
clone size: .
V gene: TRBV4-1
CDR3 protein: CASSQLSSYEQYF
CDR3 DNA: TGCGCCAGCAGCCAGCTGAGCTCCTACGAGCAGTACTTC

CDR3 length: 14
J gene: TRBJ2-3
D gene: .
clone size: .
V gene: TRBV5-1
CDR3 protein: CASRQAISTDTQYF
CDR3 DNA: TGCGCCAGCAGGCAGGCTATTAGCACAGATACGCAGTATTTT

CDR3 length: 19
J gene: TRBJ1-3
D gene: .
clone size: .
V gene: TRBV7-9
CDR3 protein: CASSFPQVTLLALENTIYF
CDR3 DNA: TGTGCCAGCAGCTTCCCGCAGGTCACCCTACTAGCTCTGGAAAACACCATATATTTT

CDR3 length: 16
J gene: TRBJ2-5
D gene: TRBD1
clone size: .
V gene: TRBV30
CDR3 protein: CAWSVYGPGGRETQYF
CDR3 DNA: TGTGCCTGGAGTGTATACGGGCCAGGGGGTCGAGAGACCCAGTACTTC

CDR3 length: 12
J gene: TRBJ1-1
D gene: .
clone size: .
V gene: TRBV28
CDR3 protein: CASSEQNTEAFF
CDR3 DNA: TGTGCCAGCAGCGAACAAAACACTGAAGCTTTCTTT

CDR3 length: 15
J gene: TRBJ1-1
D gene: TRBD1
clone size: .
V gene: TRBV29-1
CDR3 protein: CSADDRGRLNTEAFF
CDR3 DNA: TGCAGCGCAGACGACAGGGGACGATTGAACACTGAAGCTTTCTTT